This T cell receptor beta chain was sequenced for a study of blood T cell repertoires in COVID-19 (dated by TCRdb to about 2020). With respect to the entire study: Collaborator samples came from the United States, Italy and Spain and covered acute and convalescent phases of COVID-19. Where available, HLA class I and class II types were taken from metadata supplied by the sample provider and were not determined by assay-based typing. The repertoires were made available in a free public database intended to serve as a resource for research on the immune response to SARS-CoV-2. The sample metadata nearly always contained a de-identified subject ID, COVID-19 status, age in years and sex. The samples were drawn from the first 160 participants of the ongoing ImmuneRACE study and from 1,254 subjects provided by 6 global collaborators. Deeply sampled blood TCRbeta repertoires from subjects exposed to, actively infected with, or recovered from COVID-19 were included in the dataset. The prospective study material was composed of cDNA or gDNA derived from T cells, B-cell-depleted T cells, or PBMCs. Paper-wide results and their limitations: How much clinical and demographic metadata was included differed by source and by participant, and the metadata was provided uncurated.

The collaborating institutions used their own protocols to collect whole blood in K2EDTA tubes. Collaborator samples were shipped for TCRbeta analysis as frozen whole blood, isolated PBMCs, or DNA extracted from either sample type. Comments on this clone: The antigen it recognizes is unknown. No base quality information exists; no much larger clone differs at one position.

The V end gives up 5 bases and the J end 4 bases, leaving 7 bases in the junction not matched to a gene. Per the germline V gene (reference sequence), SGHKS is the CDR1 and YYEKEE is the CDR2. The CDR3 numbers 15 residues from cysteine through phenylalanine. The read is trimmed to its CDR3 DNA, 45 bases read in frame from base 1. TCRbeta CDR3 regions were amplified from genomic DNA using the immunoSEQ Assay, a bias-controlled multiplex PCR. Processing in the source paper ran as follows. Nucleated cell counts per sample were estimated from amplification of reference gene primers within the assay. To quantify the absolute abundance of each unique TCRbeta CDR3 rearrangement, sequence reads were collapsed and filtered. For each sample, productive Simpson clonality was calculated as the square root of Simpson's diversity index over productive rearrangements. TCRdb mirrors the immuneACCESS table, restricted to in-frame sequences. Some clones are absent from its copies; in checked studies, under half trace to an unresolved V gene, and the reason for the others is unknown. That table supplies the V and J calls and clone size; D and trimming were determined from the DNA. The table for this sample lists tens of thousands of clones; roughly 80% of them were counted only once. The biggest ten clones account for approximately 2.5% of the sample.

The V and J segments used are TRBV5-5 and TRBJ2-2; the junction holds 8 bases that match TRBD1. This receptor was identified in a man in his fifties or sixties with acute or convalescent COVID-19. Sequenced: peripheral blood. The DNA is TGTGCCAGCAGTTATTGGACAGGGAGCACCGGGGAGCTGTTTTTT. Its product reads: CASSYWTGSTGELFF.